A selection of T cell receptor beta chains follows, all from one sample in a study of early T cells in non-severe SARS-CoV-2 infection. TCRdb re-called the 5' RACE reads with MiXCR, one entry per CDR3 protein. Counted here are approximately 30,000 distinct CDR3 sequences, about 3.8% occurring once; the ten biggest clones make up about 7.5%. Specimen: whole blood. All receptors come from an adult who was a healthcare worker with PCR-confirmed SARS-CoV-2 infection or an uninfected control (not recorded which). CDR3s include the opening cysteine and the closing phenylalanine or tryptophan. The D gene is left open where the match is weak. Not all rows give a size; the values are once, few, many and, for expanded clones, a class.

j_gene	d_gene	v_gene	abundance	CDR3nt	CDR3aa
TRBJ2-3	NA	TRBV11-1	many	TGTGCCAGCAGCTTATGGCCCGGCACAGATACGCAGTATTTT	CASSLWPGTDTQYF
TRBJ2-2	TRBD2	TRBV20-1	many	TGCAGTGCCCACGGGGGCGGGGGGACCACCGGGGAGCTGTTTTTT	CSAHGGGGTTGELFF
TRBJ2-1	TRBD2	TRBV12-5	many	TGTGCTAGTGGTTTGGTAACTAGCGAGTTCTTC	CASGLVTSEFF
TRBJ1-1	NA	TRBV30	many	TGTGCCTGGAGTGGATTTAAGACTGAAGCTTTCTTT	CAWSGFKTEAFF
TRBJ1-1	NA	TRBV6-6	many	TGTGCCAGCAGTTACTCGCAAAGGACTGAAGCTTTCTTT	CASSYSQRTEAFF
TRBJ2-7	NA	TRBV20-1	many	TGCAGTGCTAGAGGTCAAGGCGAGCAGTACTTC	CSARGQGEQYF
TRBJ2-5	TRBD2	TRBV6-6	many	TGTGCCAGCAGTTACCCGACGACTAGCGGGAGAAAAGAGACCCAGTACTTC	CASSYPTTSGRKETQYF
TRBJ2-1	NA	TRBV20-1	many	TGCAGTGCTCTTACACAGGGTAGAGGCGATGAGCAGTTCTTC	CSALTQGRGDEQFF
TRBJ2-3	TRBD2	TRBV7-8	medium-sized	TGTGCCAGCAGCAAATTCGGACTAGCGGGAGATACGCAGTATTTT	CASSKFGLAGDTQYF
TRBJ1-3	TRBD1	TRBV6-5	NA	TGTGCCAGCAGCCCCGACAGGGGCTCTGAAAACACCATATATTTT	CASSPDRGSENTIYF
TRBJ2-7	TRBD2	TRBV20-1	NA	TGCAGTGCTAGAGGAACTAGCGGGATCTACGAGCAGTACTTC	CSARGTSGIYEQYF
TRBJ1-6	NA	TRBV19	many	TGTGCCAGTAGTACCCCTCCGAGAGGGAGGTCACCCCTCCACTTT	CASSTPPRGRSPLHF
TRBJ2-7	NA	TRBV2	many	TGTGCCAGTACGGCGGGGGCGAGGGAGCAGTACTTC	CASTAGAREQYF
TRBJ2-6	TRBD1	TRBV7-2	many	TGTGCCAGCAGCTGGAAGACAGGGGGGAGTGTCTCTGGGGCCAACGTCCTGACTTTC	CASSWKTGGSVSGANVLTF
TRBJ2-7	TRBD1	TRBV20-1	many	TGCAGTGCTAGGGACAGGGTCGTGACGACCTACGAGCAGTACTTC	CSARDRVVTTYEQYF
TRBJ2-5	NA	TRBV7-6	few	TGTGCCAGCAGCTTAGGCGGAAAGGAGACCCAGTACTTC	CASSLGGKETQYF
TRBJ2-1	TRBD2	TRBV20-1	NA	TGCAGTGTCCCTTTGGAGGCGGGAGGGCGGCAACAGTTCTTC	CSVPLEAGGRQQFF
TRBJ1-1	NA	TRBV6-5	many	TGTGCCAGCAGCCGACCGGGGTGGGTAACCACTGAAGCTTTCTTT	CASSRPGWVTTEAFF
TRBJ1-5	TRBD1	TRBV7-9	many	TGTGCCAGCAGCTCCGGCCACGGGACAGACAATCAGCCCCAGCATTTT	CASSSGHGTDNQPQHF
TRBJ2-7	NA	TRBV3-1	many	TGTGCCAGCAGACTTGGACCGGACGAGCAGTACTTC	CASRLGPDEQYF
TRBJ2-3	TRBD2	TRBV6-5	many	TGTGCCAGCAGTTACGCATTCGGGCTAGCGGGGGGGCCTTCAGATACGCAGTATTTT	CASSYAFGLAGGPSDTQYF
TRBJ2-3	NA	TRBV12-2	many	TGTGCAAGTCGCTTAGCGAAGGTAGCGGGCTATTACACAGATACGCAGTATTTT	CASRLAKVAGYYTDTQYF
TRBJ2-7	TRBD2	TRBV10-3	many	TGTGCCATCAGTACTAGCGGGAGGGGGGAGCAGTACTTC	CAISTSGRGEQYF
TRBJ1-1	TRBD1	TRBV3-1	many	TGTGCCAGCAGCCAAGAGACAGGGTCGGGCACTGAAGCTTTCTTT	CASSQETGSGTEAFF
TRBJ2-1	NA	TRBV14	NA	TGTGCCAGCAGCCAAGAAGGCCTTTCCTACAATGAGCAGTTCTTC	CASSQEGLSYNEQFF
TRBJ2-1	TRBD2	TRBV20-1	many	TGCAGTGCTCCCCTTGTAGGGAGCGGGAGTTTTAATGAGCAGTTCTTC	CSAPLVGSGSFNEQFF
TRBJ1-2	TRBD1	TRBV4-1	many	TGCGCCAGCAGCCAAGGAGGACAGGGTCAAGGCTACACCTTC	CASSQGGQGQGYTF
TRBJ2-1	NA	TRBV5-1	many	TGCGCCAGCAGCTCCTTTGCGCTGGACCTTTACAATGAGCAGTTCTTC	CASSSFALDLYNEQFF
TRBJ1-2	TRBD1	TRBV20-1	many	TGCAGTGCTAGGGTAGGGGGCGTTGGCTACACCTTC	CSARVGGVGYTF
TRBJ2-5	NA	TRBV29-1	many	TGCAGCGTTGAGGGCAGGAGATGGGAGACCCAGTACTTC	CSVEGRRWETQYF
TRBJ2-7	TRBD1	TRBV18	NA	TGTGCCAGCTCACCCAGGACAGGGGGAAGCGCAGGGGAGCAGTACTTC	CASSPRTGGSAGEQYF
TRBJ2-1	NA	TRBV19	few	TGTGTCAGTAAAAACGGGGGGCCCTCCGACAATGAGCAGTTCTTC	CVSKNGGPSDNEQFF
TRBJ2-4	TRBD1	TRBV12-3/TRBV12-4	many	TGTGCCAGCAGAAAACAGGGGAGTGCCAAAAACATTCAGTACTTC	CASRKQGSAKNIQYF
TRBJ1-1	TRBD1	TRBV29-1	many	TGCAGCGCTTCGACAGGGATGAACACTGAAGCTTTCTTT	CSASTGMNTEAFF
TRBJ2-1	TRBD2	TRBV25-1	many	TGTGCCAGCAGTGACAGCCGCAGCGGGAGTAAGCAGTTCTTC	CASSDSRSGSKQFF
TRBJ2-1	NA	TRBV20-1	few	TGCAGTGCTAGAAGCCCTGGGGGTAGCGAGAGCTCCTACAATGAGCAGTTCTTC	CSARSPGGSESSYNEQFF
TRBJ2-7	TRBD1	TRBV12-3/TRBV12-4	many	TGTGCCAGCAGTTTTGGGACAGGGGTCGAGCAGTACTTC	CASSFGTGVEQYF
TRBJ1-1	NA	TRBV6-2/TRBV6-3	many	TGTGCCAGCAGTTACTCATGGCTGGGAAATACGAACACTGAAGCTTTCTTT	CASSYSWLGNTNTEAFF
TRBJ2-1	NA	TRBV3-1	many	TGTGCCAGCAGCCAAGAGCTAGCCCCCCGGACTGAGCAGTTCTTC	CASSQELAPRTEQFF
TRBJ2-7	TRBD2	TRBV12-3/TRBV12-4	many	TGTGCCAGCAGTTTGGGCTCGGGAGGCGCCTACGAGCAGTACTTC	CASSLGSGGAYEQYF